The clone carrying this T cell receptor beta chain was detected a few times. Its antigen is unidentified. The entry originates in a study of cytomegalovirus exposure and HLA in healthy donors. General study findings and limits: Highly shared sequence variants in one cluster were likely a sequencing artifact. Cytomegalovirus status was reportedly diagnosed by the classifier with high sensitivity and specificity. The number of N-insertions in an Asian-associated ancestry cluster was reportedly below the approximately 700-donor mean in a later analysis.

CDR1 and CDR2 from the germline V gene are MDHEN and SYDVKM. Deletions cut 5 bases from V and 4 bases from J, with 9 bases between. The CDR3 sequence is 12 residues long. PCR was performed using 60 Vbeta and 13 Jbeta primers. Libraries were prepared by immunoSEQ multiplex PCR; TCRdb keeps only in-frame clonotypes and omits some of them. Of roughly 130,000 clones in the sample, around three fifths were seen once. The V and J genes are TRBV28 and TRBJ2-7, with D maybe TRBD1 (5 bases). The clonotype originates from a woman aged 40 to 50 in good health and CMV-seropositive. Specimen: PBMCs. The CDR3 here is CASSPTVYEQYF. The CDR3 DNA reads as TGTGCCAGCAGTCCGACAGTTTACGAGCAGTACTTC.